The 7 T cell receptor beta chains reported below all come from one sample, sequenced in a study of Graves' ophthalmopathy and Graves' hyperthyroidism. The authors amplified TCR beta CDR3 regions, and they did so from RNA transcripts for repertoire sequencing. HTBI primers primed a first-round RT-PCR, and a second-round multiplex PCR followed. Via MiXCR, TCRdb re-called the multiplex PCR reads, giving one row per CDR3 protein. The table has a few hundred thousand distinct CDR3 sequences, approximately 18% seen once. The sample was peripheral blood. The receptors here all came from an adult woman with stable Graves' hyperthyroidism.

This clonotype has ten or more counts. The gene calls are TRBV9 and TRBJ1-6; D gene uncertain. CDR1 is SGDLS, CDR2 YYNGEE, per germline. V lost 0 bases and J 10 bases, leaving 8 bases between the germline ends. CDR3 length equals 13 residues. CDR3 protein: CASSVEEWSPLHF. The DNA for the CDR3 is TGTGCCAGCAGCGTAGAGGAGTGGTCACCCCTCCACTTT. Complete variable domain (other parts from reference TRBV9 and TRBJ1-6): DSGVTQTPKHLITATGQRVTLRCSPRSGDLSVYWYQQSLDQGLQFLIQYYNGEERAKGNILERFSAQQFPDLHSELNLSSLELGDSALYFCASSVEEWSPLHFGNGTRLTVT.

This clonotype appeared many times. The chain combines TRBV5-1 with TRBJ2-7; D possibly corresponds to TRBD2 (6 bases). The CDR3 consists of 14 residues. Between the trimmed V and J ends, which lost 1 base and 3 bases, there was a span of 11 bases. Germline lookup yields CDR1 SGHRS and CDR2 YFSETQ. This CDR3 reads CASSLQGGNYEQYF. The CDR3 DNA is TGCGCCAGCAGCTTGCAGGGAGGAAACTACGAGCAGTACTTC.

This clonotype showed up many times. The chain links TRBV2 to TRBJ2-5; D not resolved. The CDR3 is 11 residues long. V was clipped by 1 base and J by 6 bases, with 3 bases between them. The germline gives CDR1 SNHLY, CDR2 FYNNEI. The CDR3 coding sequence is TGTGCCAGCAGTGAAGGGAAGACCCAGTACTTC. It yields the protein CASSEGKTQYF.

This clonotype was recorded many times. The chain carries TRBV19 and TRBJ1-5; the D gene is possibly TRBD1 (5 bases). V lost 5 bases and J lost 7, with 18 bases in between. The CDR3 extends over 15 amino acids. The germline CDR1 and CDR2 sequences are LNHDA and SQIVND (reference sequence). This CDR3 reads CASSWIGAAGQPQHF. CDR3 nucleotides: TGTGCCAGTAGTTGGATCGGGGCGGCTGGCCAGCCCCAGCATTTT.

This clonotype was seen many times. The chain joins TRBV12-3 or TRBV12-4 to TRBJ2-3; D possibly corresponds to TRBD1 (5 bases). This CDR3 spans 14 amino acids. V lost 10 bases and J 4 bases, leaving 18 bases between the germline ends. The CDR3 is CATRQGSVADTQYF. The CDR3 DNA follows: TGTGCCACCCGCCAGGGCTCGGTGGCAGATACGCAGTATTTT.

This clonotype came up many times. This rearrangement joins TRBV6-5 to TRBJ2-7; D is uncertain. V lost 6 bases and J 0 bases, leaving 9 bases between the germline ends. Germline CDR1 MNHEY, CDR2 SVGAGI. This CDR3 comprises 13 residues. In DNA, the CDR3 is TGTGCCAGCAGCCCAACAAGCTCCTACGAGCAGTACTTC. It translates to CASSPTSSYEQYF.

The CDR3 coding sequence is TGCAGTGCTAGACTACCGGGGGCCAACGTCCTGACTTTC. Amino acid sequence: CSARLPGANVLTF. The gene calls are TRBV20-1 and TRBJ2-6; unclear D gene. The CDR3 consists of 13 residues. V shed 2 bases and J shed 4 bases, with 6 bases lying between them. Looked up from germline, CDR1 is DFQATT and CDR2 is SNEGSKA (reference sequence).